The 17 T cell receptor beta chains listed next were all sequenced from one sample in a study of cytomegalovirus exposure and HLA in healthy donors. The primer mix had 60 Vbeta and 13 Jbeta primers. TCRdb keeps only in-frame clones here, not all; method: immunoSEQ multiplex PCR. The sample contains about 160,000 clones, 79% of which appear only once. Source material: PBMCs. These receptors were collected from a man aged 45-60 years in good health and CMV-seropositive.

The chain couples TRBV5-1 to TRBJ1-4, with a tentative D call TRBD1 (6 bases). Germline assignment: CDR1 SGHRS and CDR2 YFSETQ. V was clipped by 3 bases and J by 7 bases, with 13 bases between them. This CDR3 has 14 amino acids. The CDR3 DNA reads TGCGCCAGCAGCTCTGGGGGCGCGCCTGAAAAACTGTTTTTT. Protein: CASSSGGAPEKLFF.

The chain joins TRBV5-1 to TRBJ2-1; 7 bases match TRBD2. This CDR3 comprises 13 residues. Trimming removed 0 bases from V and 9 bases from J; junction bases left unmatched: 3. Germline values: CDR1 SGHRS, CDR2 YFSETQ. CDR3 in amino acids: CASSLGGTTEQFF. CDR3 DNA: TGCGCCAGCAGCTTGGGTGGGACTACTGAGCAGTTCTTC.

The rearrangement links TRBV28 to TRBJ2-1; 10 bases match TRBD2. Trimming cost V 2 bases and J 9 bases; bases outside gene matches: 7. The CDR3 loop spans 15 amino acids. CDR1 and CDR2 (germline): MDHEN, SYDVKM. CDR3 DNA: TGTGCCAGCAGTTTACCGTCTAGCGGGAGTGGTGAGCAGTTCTTC. Amino acid sequence: CASSLPSSGSGEQFF.

The chain links TRBV6-5 to TRBJ2-1, with 7 bases aligning to TRBD1. The J segment lost 5 bases and the V segment lost 0 bases, leaving 1 base of the junction unmatched. CDR1 and CDR2 from the germline V gene are MNHEY and SVGAGI. The CDR3 extends over 14 amino acids. The CDR3 spells CASSYSGTDNEQFF. As DNA, the CDR3 is TGTGCCAGCAGTTACTCCGGGACAGACAATGAGCAGTTCTTC.

The chain uses TRBV2 and TRBJ2-3; a possible D gene is TRBD1 (6 bases). V lost 1 base to trimming and J lost 6 bases, with 14 bases between them. Germline-derived CDR1 and CDR2 are SNHLY and FYNNEI. The CDR3 is made up of 15 amino acids. The CDR3 DNA follows: TGTGCCAGCAGTGAAGGGGGGCGAGCCTGGGATACGCAGTATTTT. Protein: CASSEGGRAWDTQYF.

This clone was seen only a few times. The chain couples TRBV10-3 to TRBJ2-7; D perhaps matches TRBD2 (7 bases). The CDR3 extends over 14 amino acids. Trimming left V 8 bases short and J 2 bases short, with 16 bases between. From germline, CDR1 is ENHRY and CDR2 SYGVKD. The DNA of the CDR3 is TGTGCCATCGCTAGCGGTGAGGGGGCCTACGAGCAGTACTTC. It specifies CAIASGEGAYEQYF.

The rearrangement links TRBV7-8 to TRBJ2-1; D may be TRBD1 (6 bases). Germline values: CDR1 SGHVS, CDR2 FQNEAQ. This CDR3 region has 14 residues. The V gene lost 1 base and the J gene lost 7 bases, with 11 bases spanning the gap. The chain's CDR3 is CASSLGRTANEQFF. CDR3 nucleotide sequence: TGTGCCAGCAGCTTAGGACGGACAGCGAATGAGCAGTTCTTC.

The chain joins TRBV5-6 to TRBJ2-5, with 9 bases matching TRBD2. The length of the CDR3 is 14 residues. J lost 7 bases, V lost 4 bases, and 8 bases had no gene match. The germline CDR1 and CDR2 sequences are SGHDT and YYEEEE. Written as DNA, the CDR3 is TGTGCCAGCAGCCCCCCCGGACTAGCGTTGACCCAGTACTTC. It specifies CASSPPGLALTQYF.

This chain links TRBV20-1 with TRBJ1-1; D is unresolved. The CDR3 is 11 residues long. Trimming took 6 bases from V and 8 from J, leaving 13 bases between them. The germline V gene has CDR1 DFQATT and CDR2 SNEGSKA (reference sequence). The CDR3 DNA sequence: TGCAGTGCCTCTGACGGAGGAGAAGCTTTCTTT. It is translated as CSASDGGEAFF.

The J gene is TRBJ1-5, the V gene TRBV11-2, with D hard to call. The CDR3 has 14 residues. Trimming took 1 base from V and 4 from J, leaving 8 bases between them. Germline V gene data show CDR1 as SGHAT and CDR2 as FQNNGV. The CDR3: CASSLGGGNQPQHF. The CDR3 DNA is TGTGCCAGCAGCTTAGGAGGAGGGAATCAGCCCCAGCATTTT.

This rearrangement joins TRBV14 to TRBJ2-3, with TRBD2 identical over 13 bases. Germline V lookup: CDR1 SGHDN, CDR2 FVKESK. J was trimmed by 4 bases and V by 4 bases; bases with no gene match: 2. The CDR3 runs to 15 residues. CDR3 sequence (DNA): TGTGCCAGCAGCCTGACTAGCGGGAGGTCAGATACGCAGTATTTT. Its protein product is CASSLTSGRSDTQYF. The full variable domain, completed using reference TRBV14 and TRBJ2-3, is EAGVTQFPSHSVIEKGQTVTLRCDPISGHDNLYWYRRVMGKEIKFLLHFVKESKQDESGMPNNRFLAERTGGTYSTLKVQPAELEDSGVYFCASSLTSGRSDTQYFGPGTRLTVL.

The chain recombines TRBV9 with TRBJ2-7, with 7 bases that match TRBD1. The CDR3 is 14 amino acids. Germline V CDR1 and CDR2: SGDLS, YYNGEE. The V segment lost 2 bases and the J segment 3 bases; nucleotides outside the gene matches: 5. The CDR3 loop is CASSVGQSFYEQYF. The CDR3 region has the DNA TGTGCCAGCAGCGTGGGACAGAGCTTCTACGAGCAGTACTTC.

This chain connects TRBV29-1 to TRBJ2-3, with 8 positions matching TRBD1. Germline-derived CDR1 and CDR2 are SQVTM and ANQGSEA. The CDR3 has 14 residues. V trimming: 5 bases; J trimming: 4 bases; junction bases outside the gene matches: 8. CDR3 DNA: TGCAGCGTTAAAGGACAGGGAGGCTCAGATACGCAGTATTTT. Amino acids: CSVKGQGGSDTQYF.

The chain links TRBV7-3 to TRBJ2-7; 7 bases are shared with TRBD1. This CDR3 spans 14 amino acids. Germline CDR1 reads SGHTA; CDR2 reads FQGTGA. The V gene end was trimmed by 3 bases and the J gene end by 7 bases; junction bases not matched to a gene: 9. CDR3 region: CASSFYRDSSEQYF. For the CDR3, the DNA is TGTGCCAGCAGCTTCTATCGGGACAGCTCTGAGCAGTACTTC.

CDR3 nucleotide sequence: TGTGCCTGGAGTGGAACCAGGGTAGGGCCCCAGCATTTT. Translating it yields CAWSGTRVGPQHF. J is TRBJ1-5 and V is TRBV30; TRBD1 might be the D (5 bases). CDR3 size: 13 residues. Trimming cost V 1 base and J 9 bases, with 13 bases left between them. The germline gives CDR1 GTSNPN, CDR2 SVGIG (reference sequence).

This rearrangement joins TRBV28 to TRBJ2-7, with 12 bases fitting TRBD1. The CDR3 runs to 15 residues. V trimming: 3 bases; J trimming: 6 bases; junction bases outside the gene matches: 6. Germline CDR1 is MDHEN and CDR2 is SYDVKM. CDR3 protein: CASSFGGTGGFEQYF. The CDR3 nucleotides read TGTGCCAGCAGTTTTGGAGGGACAGGGGGCTTCGAGCAGTACTTC.

This sequence joins TRBV29-1 and TRBJ2-1; the D gene is possibly TRBD2 (7 bases). V lost 3 bases to trimming and J lost 9 bases, with 24 bases between them. Germline CDR1 SQVTM, CDR2 ANQGSEA. The CDR3 has 16 amino acids. Here the CDR3 DNA reads TGCAGCGTTGACGGAATCGGGGGCCCTTGGGGGGGTGAGCAGTTCTTC. It translates to CSVDGIGGPWGGEQFF.